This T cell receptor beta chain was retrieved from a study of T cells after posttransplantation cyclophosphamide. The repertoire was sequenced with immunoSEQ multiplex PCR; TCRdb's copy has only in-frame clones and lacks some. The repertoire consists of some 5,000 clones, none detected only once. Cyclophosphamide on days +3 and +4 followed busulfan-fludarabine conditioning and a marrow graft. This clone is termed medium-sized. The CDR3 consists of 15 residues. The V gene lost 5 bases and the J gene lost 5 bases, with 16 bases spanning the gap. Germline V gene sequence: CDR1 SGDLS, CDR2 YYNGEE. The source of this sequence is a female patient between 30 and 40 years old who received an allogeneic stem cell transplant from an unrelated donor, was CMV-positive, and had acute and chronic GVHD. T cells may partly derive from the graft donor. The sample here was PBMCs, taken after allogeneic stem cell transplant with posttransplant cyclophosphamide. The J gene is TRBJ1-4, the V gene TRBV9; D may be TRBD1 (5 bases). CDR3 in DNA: TGTGCCAGCAGGGCCTCAGGGTATATGAATGAAAAACTGTTTTTT. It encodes CASRASGYMNEKLFF.